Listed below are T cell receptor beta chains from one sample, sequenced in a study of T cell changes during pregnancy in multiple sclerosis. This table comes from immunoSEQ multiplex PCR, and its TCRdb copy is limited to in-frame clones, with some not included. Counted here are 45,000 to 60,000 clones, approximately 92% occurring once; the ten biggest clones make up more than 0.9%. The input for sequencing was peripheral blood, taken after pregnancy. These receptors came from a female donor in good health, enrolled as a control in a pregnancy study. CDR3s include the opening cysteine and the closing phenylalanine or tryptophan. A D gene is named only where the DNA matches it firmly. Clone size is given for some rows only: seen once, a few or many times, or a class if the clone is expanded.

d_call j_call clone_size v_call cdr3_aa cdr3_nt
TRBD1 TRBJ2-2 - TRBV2 CASRTGTANTGELFF TGTGCCAGCAGAACCGGGACAGCGAACACCGGGGAGCTGTTTTTT
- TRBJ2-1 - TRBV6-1 CASSAFDGAYNEQFF TGTGCCAGCAGTGCCTTCGACGGGGCCTACAATGAGCAGTTCTTC
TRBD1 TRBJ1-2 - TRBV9 CASSVATGGDYGYTF TGTGCCAGCAGCGTAGCTACAGGGGGCGACTATGGCTACACCTTC
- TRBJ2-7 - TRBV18 CASSPSGLDEQYF TGTGCCAGCTCACCATCAGGGCTAGACGAGCAGTACTTC
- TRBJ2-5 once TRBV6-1 CASSEDREGTQYF TGTGCCAGCAGTGAGGACAGGGAGGGGACCCAGTACTTC
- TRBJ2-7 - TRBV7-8 CASSPSGRASSYEQYF TGTGCCAGCAGTCCAAGTGGGCGCGCGAGCTCCTACGAGCAGTACTTC
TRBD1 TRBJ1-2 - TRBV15 CATSRDFGGGAANGYTF TGTGCCACCAGCAGAGATTTTGGAGGGGGCGCAGCCAATGGCTACACCTTC
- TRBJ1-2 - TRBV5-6 CASSTRRTGSYGYTF TGTGCCAGCAGCACCCGCCGAACAGGGTCCTATGGCTACACCTTC
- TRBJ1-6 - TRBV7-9 CASSLATASPLHF TGTGCCAGCAGCTTAGCGACAGCGTCACCCCTCCACTTT
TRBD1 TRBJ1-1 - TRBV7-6 CASSLRGPNTEAFF TGTGCCAGCAGCTTAAGGGGGCCCAACACTGAAGCTTTCTTT
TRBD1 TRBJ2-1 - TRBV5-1 CASSLVGTGVWDEQFF TGCGCCAGCAGCTTGGTTGGGACAGGGGTCTGGGATGAGCAGTTCTTC
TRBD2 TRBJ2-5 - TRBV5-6 CASSLGLAGQETQYF TGTGCCAGCAGCTTGGGGCTAGCGGGGCAAGAGACCCAGTACTTC
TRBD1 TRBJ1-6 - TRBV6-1 CASRRTGSNSPLHF TGTGCCAGCAGGAGGACAGGGAGTAATTCACCCCTCCACTTT
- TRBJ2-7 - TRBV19 CASSIGDYHPGEQYF TGTGCCAGTAGTATAGGTGACTACCACCCGGGAGAGCAGTACTTC
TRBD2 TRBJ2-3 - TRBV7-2 CASSFRLAGGGDTQYF TGTGCCAGCAGCTTTAGGCTAGCGGGGGGGGGAGATACGCAGTATTTT
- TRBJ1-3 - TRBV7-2 CASSHDSSSSGNTIYF TGTGCCAGCAGCCATGACAGCTCGAGCTCTGGAAACACCATATATTTT
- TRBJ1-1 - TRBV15 CATSRDRRETSTEAFF TGTGCCACCAGCAGAGATCGACGGGAAACGAGCACTGAAGCTTTCTTT
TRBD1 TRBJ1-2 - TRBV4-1 CASSLRPGQGTRGYTF TGCGCCAGCAGCCTCCGACCGGGACAGGGGACACGTGGCTACACCTTC
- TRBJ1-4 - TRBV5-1 CASSLSRGVSTTNEKLFF TGCGCCAGCAGCTTGTCGCGGGGAGTTTCGACAACTAATGAAAAACTGTTTTTT
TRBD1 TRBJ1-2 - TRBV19 CASTPTGDPYGYTF TGTGCCAGTACCCCCACAGGGGACCCCTATGGCTACACCTTC
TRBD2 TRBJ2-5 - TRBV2 CASSSGGSFQETQYF TGTGCCAGCTCTAGCGGGGGATCCTTCCAAGAGACCCAGTACTTC
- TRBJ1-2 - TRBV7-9 CASSLGLAGDGYTF TGTGCCAGCAGCTTAGGTTTAGCGGGGGATGGCTACACCTTC
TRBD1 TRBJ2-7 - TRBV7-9 CASSKGDRGREDEQYF TGTGCCAGCAGCAAAGGAGACAGGGGGCGGGAGGACGAGCAGTACTTC
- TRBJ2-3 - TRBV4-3 CASSQEGPGTDTQYF TGCGCCAGCAGCCAAGAGGGCCCTGGCACAGATACGCAGTATTTT
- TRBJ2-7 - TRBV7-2 CASSLRGRETDEQYF TGTGCCAGCAGCTTACGGGGGCGGGAGACCGACGAGCAGTACTTC
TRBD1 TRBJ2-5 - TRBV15 CATSRDLRGQGTFQETQYF TGTGCCACCAGCAGAGATCTCAGGGGACAGGGGACCTTCCAAGAGACCCAGTACTTC
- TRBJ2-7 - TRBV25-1 CASSRTATYEQYF TGTGCCAGCAGCAGGACAGCAACCTACGAGCAGTACTTC
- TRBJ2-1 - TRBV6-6 CASSPLIDEQFF TGTGCCAGCAGCCCCCTAATCGATGAGCAGTTCTTC
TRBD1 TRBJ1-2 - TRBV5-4 CASSLQGANYGYTF TGTGCCAGCAGCCTACAGGGGGCGAACTATGGCTACACCTTC
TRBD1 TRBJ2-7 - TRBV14 CASSQGTGPYEQYF TGTGCCAGCAGCCAAGGGACAGGACCCTACGAGCAGTACTTC
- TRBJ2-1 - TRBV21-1 CASSKVEQGKTYNEQFF TGTGCCAGCAGCAAAGTTGAACAGGGGAAAACCTACAATGAGCAGTTCTTC
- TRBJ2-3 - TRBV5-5 CASSLMSGRTDTQYF TGTGCCAGCAGCTTAATGAGTGGCAGGACAGATACGCAGTATTTT
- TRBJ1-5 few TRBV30 CAWNVRGGNQPQHF TGTGCCTGGAATGTCAGGGGCGGCAATCAGCCCCAGCATTTT
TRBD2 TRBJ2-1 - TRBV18 CASSSQLAGGTDEQFF TGTGCCAGCTCTTCCCAACTAGCGGGAGGGACAGATGAGCAGTTCTTC
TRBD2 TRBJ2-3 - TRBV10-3 CAISATLAGASTDTQYF TGTGCCATCAGTGCTACGCTAGCGGGGGCTAGCACAGATACGCAGTATTTT
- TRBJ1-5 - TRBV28 CASSSTRKLDRGNQPQHF TGTGCCAGCAGTTCAACCAGGAAACTCGACAGAGGCAATCAGCCCCAGCATTTT
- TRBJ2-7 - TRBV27 CASSLRGSYEQYF TGTGCCAGCAGTTTAAGGGGGTCCTACGAGCAGTACTTC
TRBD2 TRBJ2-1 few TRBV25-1 CASSGWSGASYNEQFF TGTGCCAGCAGTGGATGGAGCGGGGCCTCCTACAATGAGCAGTTCTTC
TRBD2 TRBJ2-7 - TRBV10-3 CAISKGGASGSLYEQYF TGTGCCATCAGTAAAGGGGGGGCTAGCGGGAGTCTGTACGAGCAGTACTTC
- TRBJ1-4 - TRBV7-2 CASSQLGGGNEKLFF TGTGCCAGCAGTCAGCTAGGAGGAGGGAATGAAAAACTGTTTTTT
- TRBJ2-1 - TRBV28 CASSFGGLYNEQFF TGTGCCAGCAGTTTTGGCGGACTATACAATGAGCAGTTCTTC
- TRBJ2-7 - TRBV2 CASSEDPGNPGEQYF TGTGCCAGCAGTGAAGATCCGGGGAACCCAGGCGAGCAGTACTTC
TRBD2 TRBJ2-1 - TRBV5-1 CASSWGLAGQRNEQFF TGCGCCAGCAGCTGGGGACTAGCGGGCCAGCGCAATGAGCAGTTCTTC
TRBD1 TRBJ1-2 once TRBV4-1 CASSLYVQGAWGYTF TGCGCCAGCAGCCTCTACGTACAGGGGGCTTGGGGCTACACCTTC
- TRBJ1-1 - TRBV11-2 CASSLVGDTEAFF TGTGCCAGCAGCTTAGTCGGGGACACTGAAGCTTTCTTT
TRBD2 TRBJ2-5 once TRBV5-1 CASSLTSGDPWTQYF TGCGCCAGCAGCTTGACTAGCGGGGACCCATGGACCCAGTACTTC
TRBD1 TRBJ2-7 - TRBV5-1 CASSLDRATYEQYF TGCGCCAGCAGCTTAGACAGGGCGACCTACGAGCAGTACTTC
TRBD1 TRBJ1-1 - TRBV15 CATSRRDSGNTEAFF TGTGCCACCAGCAGGCGGGACAGCGGAAACACTGAAGCTTTCTTT
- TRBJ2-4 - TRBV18 CASSPTPLGENIQYF TGTGCCAGCTCACCCACCCCCTTAGGGGAAAACATTCAGTACTTC
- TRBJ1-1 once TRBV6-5 CASSYSRSGTEAFF TGTGCCAGCAGTTACTCCCGCAGCGGCACTGAAGCTTTCTTT
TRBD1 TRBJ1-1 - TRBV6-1 CASSAPGQGVSTEAFF TGTGCCAGCAGTGCCCCCGGACAGGGTGTTAGCACTGAAGCTTTCTTT
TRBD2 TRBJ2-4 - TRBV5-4 CASSGGLAVAKNIQYF TGTGCCAGCAGCGGGGGACTAGCGGTAGCCAAAAACATTCAGTACTTC
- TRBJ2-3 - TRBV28 CASSRTSTDTQYF TGTGCCAGCAGCCGCACTAGCACAGATACGCAGTATTTT
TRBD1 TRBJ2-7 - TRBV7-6 CASSPGTDWGEQYF TGTGCCAGCAGCCCCGGGACAGATTGGGGCGAGCAGTACTTC
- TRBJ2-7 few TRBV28 CASSRQTGSYEQYF TGTGCCAGCAGCCGCCAAACAGGGTCCTACGAGCAGTACTTC
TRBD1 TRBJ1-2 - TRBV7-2 CASSPHRGFDYGYTF TGTGCCAGCAGCCCGCACAGGGGATTTGACTATGGCTACACCTTC
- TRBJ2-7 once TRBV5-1 CASSRVTGSYEQYF TGCGCCAGCAGCCGGGTTACAGGGTCCTACGAGCAGTACTTC